The 8 T cell receptor beta chains presented below share a single source sample, sequenced in a study of liver allograft versus peripheral blood T cells. Across the whole study: Comparing T cell receptor repertoires in transplanted livers with those in recipients' peripheral blood was part of the design.

MiXCR, applied by TCRdb to the reads, yields one record per CDR3 protein. Of some 1,100 distinct CDR3 sequences in the sample, about 43% are singletons; the top ten hold 72%. These receptors were collected from a human patient who had a liver transplant. Some T cells may be graft donor cells.

In regard to this clonotype: A far larger clone lies a single base away; this is likely a read error. V and J are TRBV12-3 or TRBV12-4 and TRBJ2-1; D perhaps matches TRBD1 (6 bases). The ends were cut back, 6 bases at V and 10 bases at J, with 13 bases in the middle. The length of the CDR3 is 12 residues. The DNA for the CDR3 is TGTGCCAGCAGCACACAGGGCTACGAGCAGTTCTTC. It codes for CASSTQGYEQFF.

This clonotype is medium-sized in the sample. The chain joins TRBV18 to TRBJ2-1; 7 bases line up with TRBD2. The CDR3 sequence is 14 residues long. Germline V gene data show CDR1 as KGHSH and CDR2 as LQKENI. With V trimmed by 7 bases and J by 8 bases, 11 bases remained unmatched. The CDR3 protein is CASFGEGSVDEQFF. CDR3 in DNA: TGTGCCAGCTTTGGGGAGGGTTCGGTTGATGAGCAGTTCTTC.

This clonotype was seen once. A much larger clone lies a single base off, so this may be a read error. V is TRBV27 and J is TRBJ2-1; possible D gene TRBD2, 5 bases. The germline gives CDR1 MNHEY, CDR2 SMNVEV (reference sequence). The CDR3 has 15 residues. CDR3 in DNA: TGTGCCAGCAGAAACCTCCCCGAGGGTGGCAATAAGCAGTTCTTC. Its translation is CASRNLPEGGNKQFF.

The chain employs TRBV5-5 and TRBJ1-2; D not resolved. V lost 1 base and J lost 7, with 11 bases in between. The CDR3 extends over 13 amino acids. CDR1 is SGHKS, CDR2 YYEKEE, per germline (reference sequence). DNA for the CDR3: TGTGCCAGCAGCTTGTCCTGGTTTTTTGGCTACACCTTC. This translates into CASSLSWFFGYTF.

Within the sample, this clonotype is medium-sized. The V call is TRBV27, the J call TRBJ2-7, with unresolved D. This CDR3 region has 10 residues. From germline, CDR1 is MNHEY and CDR2 SMNVEV (reference sequence). Deletions cut 8 bases from V and 4 bases from J, with 6 bases between. In DNA, the CDR3 is TGTGCCAGCGGAATATACGAGCAGTACTTC. Residues: CASGIYEQYF.

This clonotype is classed as large. The chain uses TRBV18 and TRBJ2-7; D is perhaps TRBD1 (6 bases). The CDR3 consists of 14 residues. The germline V gene has CDR1 KGHSH and CDR2 LQKENI. Deletions cut 5 bases from V and 3 bases from J, with 14 bases between. The CDR3, as DNA: TGTGCCAGCTCAGTTGGGGGCATCGACTACGAGCAGTACTTC. This codes for CASSVGGIDYEQYF.

This clonotype is medium-sized (0.01 to 0.1%) by share. The chain is built from TRBV30 and TRBJ2-1; TRBD2 agrees at 14 bases. Per germline, CDR1 GTSNPN and CDR2 SVGIG (reference sequence). CDR3 length equals 14 residues. Unmatched junction bases numbered 4, after V lost 4 bases and J lost 8 bases. CDR3 sequence: CAWTGLAGAYEQFF. As DNA, the CDR3 is TGTGCCTGGACGGGACTAGCGGGAGCCTATGAGCAGTTCTTC.

By proportion, this clonotype is medium-sized. The J gene is TRBJ1-4, the V gene TRBV20-1; no firm D call. Germline V gives CDR1 DFQATT, CDR2 SNEGSKA (reference sequence). V lost 0 bases, J lost 6 bases, and 11 bases lay in between. This CDR3 has 14 residues. CDR3 nucleotide sequence: TGCAGTGCTAGAGAGGGGATAAATCATGAAAAACTGTTTTTT. This gives the protein CSAREGINHEKLFF.